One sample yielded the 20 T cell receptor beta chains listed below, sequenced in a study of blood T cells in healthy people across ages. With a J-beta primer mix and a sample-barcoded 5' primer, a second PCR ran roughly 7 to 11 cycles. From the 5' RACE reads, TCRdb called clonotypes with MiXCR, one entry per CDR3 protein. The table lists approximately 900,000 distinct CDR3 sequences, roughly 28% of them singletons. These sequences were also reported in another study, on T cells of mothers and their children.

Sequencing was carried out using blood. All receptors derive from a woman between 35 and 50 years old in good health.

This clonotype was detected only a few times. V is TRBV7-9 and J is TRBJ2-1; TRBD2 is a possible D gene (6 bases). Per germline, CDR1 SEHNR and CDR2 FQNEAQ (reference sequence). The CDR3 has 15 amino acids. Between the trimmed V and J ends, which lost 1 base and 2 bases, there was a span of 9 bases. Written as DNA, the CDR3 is TGTGCCAGCAGCTTAGTGGAGGGCCCCTACAATGAGCAGTTCTTC. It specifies CASSLVEGPYNEQFF.

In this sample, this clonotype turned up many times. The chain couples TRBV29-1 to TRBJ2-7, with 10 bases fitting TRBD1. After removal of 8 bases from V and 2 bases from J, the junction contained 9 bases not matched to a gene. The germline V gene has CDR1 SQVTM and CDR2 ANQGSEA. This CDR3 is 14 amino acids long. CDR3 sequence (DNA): TGCAGCACGACCGGGACAGGGGACCCCTACGAGCAGTACTTC. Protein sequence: CSTTGTGDPYEQYF.

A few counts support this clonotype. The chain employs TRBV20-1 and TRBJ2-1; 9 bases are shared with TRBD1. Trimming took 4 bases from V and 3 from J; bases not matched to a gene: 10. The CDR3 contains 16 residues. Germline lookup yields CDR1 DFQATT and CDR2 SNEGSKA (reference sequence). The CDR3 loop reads CSATAAGTGRYNEQFF. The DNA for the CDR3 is TGCAGTGCTACCGCAGCCGGGACAGGGCGCTACAATGAGCAGTTCTTC.

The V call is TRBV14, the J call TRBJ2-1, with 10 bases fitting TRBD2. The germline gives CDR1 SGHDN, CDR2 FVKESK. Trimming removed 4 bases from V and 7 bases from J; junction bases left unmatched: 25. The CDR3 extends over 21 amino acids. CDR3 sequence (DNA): TGTGCCAGCAGCCCCCATGCCCCGCCTCATGGAAAGCGGGGGGGCAGGAATGAGCAGTTCTTC. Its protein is CASSPHAPPHGKRGGRNEQFF.

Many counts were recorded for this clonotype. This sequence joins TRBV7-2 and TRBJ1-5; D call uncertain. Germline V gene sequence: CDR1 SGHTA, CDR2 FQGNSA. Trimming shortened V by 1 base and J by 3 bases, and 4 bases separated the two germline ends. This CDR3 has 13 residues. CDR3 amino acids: CASSLEVNQPQHF. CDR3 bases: TGTGCCAGCAGCTTAGAAGTCAATCAGCCCCAGCATTTT.

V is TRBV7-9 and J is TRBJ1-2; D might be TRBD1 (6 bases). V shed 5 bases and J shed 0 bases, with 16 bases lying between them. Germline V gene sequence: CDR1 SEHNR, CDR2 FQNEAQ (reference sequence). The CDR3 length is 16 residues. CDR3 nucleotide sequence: TGTGCCAGCAGCCCAAACGACAGGCCAACTAACTATGGCTACACCTTC. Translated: CASSPNDRPTNYGYTF.

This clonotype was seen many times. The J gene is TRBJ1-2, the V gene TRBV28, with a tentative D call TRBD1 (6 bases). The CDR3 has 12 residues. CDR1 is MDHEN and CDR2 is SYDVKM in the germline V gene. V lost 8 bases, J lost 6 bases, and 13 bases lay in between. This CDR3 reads CASWRGLNGYTF. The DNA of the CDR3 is TGTGCCAGCTGGCGGGGGCTAAATGGCTACACCTTC.

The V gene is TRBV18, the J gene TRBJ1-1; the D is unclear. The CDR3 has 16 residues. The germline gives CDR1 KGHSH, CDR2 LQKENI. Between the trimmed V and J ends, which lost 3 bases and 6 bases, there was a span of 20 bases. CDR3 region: CASSPDNPVGAAEAFF. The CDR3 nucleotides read TGTGCCAGCTCACCTGATAATCCCGTAGGAGCCGCTGAAGCTTTCTTT.

The DNA for the CDR3 is TGTGCCAGCAGTATATTGGGGCCAGATGCGGAGTATTTT. Translation: CASSILGPDAEYF. The genes are TRBV12-3 or TRBV12-4 and TRBJ2-3, with D perhaps TRBD1 (5 bases). The length of the CDR3 is 13 residues. Trimming pared 5 bases from V and 13 bases from J, leaving 19 bases between.

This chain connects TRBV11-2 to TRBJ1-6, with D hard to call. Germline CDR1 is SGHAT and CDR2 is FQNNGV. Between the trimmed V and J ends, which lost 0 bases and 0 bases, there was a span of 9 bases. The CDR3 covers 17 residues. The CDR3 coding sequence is TGTGCCAGCAGCTTAGAGGTGACGAGCTCCTATAATTCACCCCTCCACTTT. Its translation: CASSLEVTSSYNSPLHF.

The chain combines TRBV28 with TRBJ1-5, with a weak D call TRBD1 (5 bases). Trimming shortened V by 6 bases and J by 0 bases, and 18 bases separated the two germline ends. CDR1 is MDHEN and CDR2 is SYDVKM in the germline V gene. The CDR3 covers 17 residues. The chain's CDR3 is CASSVVPGLYSNQPQHF. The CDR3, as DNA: TGTGCCAGCAGCGTTGTACCGGGACTGTATAGCAATCAGCCCCAGCATTTT.

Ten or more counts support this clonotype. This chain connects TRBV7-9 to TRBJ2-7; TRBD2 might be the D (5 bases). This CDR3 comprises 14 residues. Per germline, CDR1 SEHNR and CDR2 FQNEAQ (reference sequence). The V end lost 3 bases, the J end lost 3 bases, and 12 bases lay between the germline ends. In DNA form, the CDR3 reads TGTGCCAGCAGCTTTGGCGGGCTCTACTACGAGCAGTACTTC. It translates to CASSFGGLYYEQYF.

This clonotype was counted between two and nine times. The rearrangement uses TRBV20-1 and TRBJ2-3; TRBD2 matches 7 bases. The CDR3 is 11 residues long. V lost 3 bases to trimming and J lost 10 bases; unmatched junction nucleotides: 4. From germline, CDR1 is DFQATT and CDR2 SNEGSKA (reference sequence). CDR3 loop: CSARTSNSQYF. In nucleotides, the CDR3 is TGCAGTGCTAGGACTAGCAATTCGCAGTATTTT.

The CDR3 reads CASSDSGVGYTF. CDR3 in DNA: TGTGCCAGCAGTGACTCGGGGGTTGGCTACACCTTC. V gene TRBV6-4 combines with J gene TRBJ1-2, with a weak D call TRBD1 (5 bases). V was shortened by 0 bases and J by 7 bases, with 6 bases between the two germline ends. CDR3 length: 12 amino acids. Germline CDR1 reads MRHNA; CDR2 reads SNTAGT.

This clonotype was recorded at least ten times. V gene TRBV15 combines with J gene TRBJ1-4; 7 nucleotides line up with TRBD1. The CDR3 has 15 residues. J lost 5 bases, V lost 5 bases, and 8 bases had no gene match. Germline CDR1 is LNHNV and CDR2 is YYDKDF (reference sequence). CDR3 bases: TGTGCCACCAGCGTTGACCGGGACAGCAATGAAAAACTGTTTTTT. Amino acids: CATSVDRDSNEKLFF.

In DNA form, the CDR3 reads TGTGCCAGCAACGCGGACCGCTTGAACACTGAAGCTTTCTTT. It yields the protein CASNADRLNTEAFF. The rearrangement links TRBV6-1 to TRBJ1-1; D not certain. From germline, CDR1 is MNHNS and CDR2 SASEGT. The CDR3 extends over 14 amino acids. V was cut by 7 bases and J by 0 bases, with 12 bases left in between.

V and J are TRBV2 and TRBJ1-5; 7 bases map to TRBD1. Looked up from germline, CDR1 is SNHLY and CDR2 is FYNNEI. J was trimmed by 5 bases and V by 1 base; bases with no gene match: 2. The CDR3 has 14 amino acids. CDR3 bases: TGTGCCAGCAGTGAAGAGGGGGCGTATCAGCCCCAGCATTTT. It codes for CASSEEGAYQPQHF.

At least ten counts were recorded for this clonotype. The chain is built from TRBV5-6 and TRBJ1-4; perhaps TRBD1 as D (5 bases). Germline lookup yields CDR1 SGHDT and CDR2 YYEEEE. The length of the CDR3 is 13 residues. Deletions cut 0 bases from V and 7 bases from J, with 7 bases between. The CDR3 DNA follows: TGTGCCAGCAGCTTGGCTGGGGCTGAAAAACTGTTTTTT. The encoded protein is CASSLAGAEKLFF.

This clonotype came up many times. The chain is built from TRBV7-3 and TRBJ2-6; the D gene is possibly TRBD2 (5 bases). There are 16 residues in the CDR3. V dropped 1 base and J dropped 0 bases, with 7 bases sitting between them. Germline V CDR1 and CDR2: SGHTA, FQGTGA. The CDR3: CASSLIGNSGANVLTF. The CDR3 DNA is TGTGCCAGCAGCTTAATCGGGAACTCTGGGGCCAACGTCCTGACTTTC.

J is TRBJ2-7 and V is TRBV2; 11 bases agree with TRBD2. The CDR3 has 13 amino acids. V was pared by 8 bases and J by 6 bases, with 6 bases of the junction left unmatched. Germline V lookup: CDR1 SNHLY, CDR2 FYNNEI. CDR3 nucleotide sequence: TGTGCCAGCCTACTAGCGGGGGTCAGCGAGCAGTACTTC. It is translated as CASLLAGVSEQYF.